This T cell receptor beta chain was sequenced for a study of OX40 agonist ivuxolimab in advanced cancers. Study context: While on treatment, patients had intravenous ivuxolimab at 0.01 to 10 mg/kg every 2 weeks.

The assay was immunoSEQ multiplex PCR, and TCRdb's table has in-frame clones only and misses some. The repertoire holds 70,000 to 85,000 clones, about 86% seen once, with 1.9% in the top ten. From germline, CDR1 is MNHEY and CDR2 SVGAGI. This CDR3 spans 15 amino acids. V trimming: 5 bases; J trimming: 2 bases; junction bases outside the gene matches: 6. This TCR came from an adult with an advanced solid tumor such as melanoma, head and neck, liver or kidney cancer. This chain uses TRBV6-5 with TRBJ2-7, with TRBD2 matching 10 bases. The sample in question was CD4+ or CD8+ T cells sorted from blood, obtained in a trial of the OX40 agonist ivuxolimab. The CDR3 protein is CASSGIAGGAYEQYF. CDR3 nucleotides: TGTGCCAGCAGTGGGATAGCGGGGGGCGCCTACGAGCAGTACTTC.